The 8 T cell receptor beta chains reported below all come from one sample, sequenced in a study of Graves' ophthalmopathy and Graves' hyperthyroidism. Amplification of the TCR beta CDR3 regions used RNA transcripts (as template). The first-round RT-PCR employed HTBI primers together with the Qiagen OneStep RT-PCR kit. A multiplex PCR was then performed as the second round. TCRdb re-called the multiplex PCR reads through MiXCR, storing one row per CDR3 protein. There are about 740,000 distinct CDR3 sequences in the sample; approximately 40% occur only once, and 44% lies in the top ten. The specimen was peripheral blood. All receptors come from an adult man with Graves' ophthalmopathy.

This clonotype was seen repeatedly, ten times or more. V is TRBV5-8 and J is TRBJ1-6; tentative D call: TRBD1 (6 bases). Germline V gene data show CDR1 as SGHTS and CDR2 as YDEGEE. CDR3 size: 16 residues. V lost 2 bases, J lost 7 bases, and 16 bases lay in between. For the CDR3, the DNA is TGTGCCAGCAGCTTCGGCAGGGGATTCGGAAATTCACCCCTCCACTTT. Residues: CASSFGRGFGNSPLHF.

This chain uses TRBV7-9 with TRBJ1-3; D is unclear. Trimming cost V 5 bases and J 0 bases, with 17 bases left between them. The CDR3 totals 17 residues. Per germline, CDR1 SEHNR and CDR2 FQNEAQ (reference sequence). The CDR3 DNA is TGTGCCAGCAGCCCAGCTTCCGGTCCTTTCTCTGGAAACACCATATATTTT. This sequence encodes CASSPASGPFSGNTIYF.

In its sample, this clonotype was seen many times. The chain employs TRBV7-9 and TRBJ2-5; no clear D gene. The germline gives CDR1 SEHNR, CDR2 FQNEAQ (reference sequence). This CDR3 is 14 amino acids long. Trimming stripped 6 bases from V and 2 bases from J, with 13 bases between. The CDR3 DNA is TGTGCCAGCAGTTCGATTGGCGGTCAAGAGACCCAGTACTTC. Protein product: CASSSIGGQETQYF.

A note on this clonotype: A junction end diverges from the germline sequence, so it may reflect a read error. The chain couples TRBV2 to TRBJ2-3; weak D call: TRBD1 (5 bases). Germline V CDR1 and CDR2: SNHLY, FYNNEI. The CDR3 extends over 17 amino acids. DNA for the CDR3: TGTGCCAGCACCCTGAATCGGCGGCAGGGATTCACAGATACACAGTATTTT. Translation: CASTLNRRQGFTDTQYF. Looking up the rest from reference TRBV2 and TRBJ2-3 gives the full variable domain: EPEVTQTPSHQVTQMGQEVILRCVPISNHLYFYWYRQILGQKVEFLVSFYNNEISEKSEIFDDQFSVERPDGSNFTLKIRSTKLEDSAMYFCASTLNRRQGFTDTQYFGPGTRLTVL.

The chain has TRBV5-1 and TRBJ1-1, with a tentative D call TRBD1 (5 bases). CDR3 length equals 13 residues. V dropped 4 bases and J dropped 7 bases, with 14 bases sitting between them. From germline, CDR1 is SGHRS and CDR2 YFSETQ. Here the CDR3 reads CASSPGTELEAFF. CDR3 bases: TGCGCCAGCAGCCCTGGGACCGAACTTGAAGCTTTCTTT.

The chain is built from TRBV5-1 and TRBJ2-7; D may be TRBD2 (7 bases). The length of the CDR3 is 16 residues. Per germline, CDR1 SGHRS and CDR2 YFSETQ. Trimming pared 4 bases from V and 0 bases from J, leaving 17 bases between. In DNA, the CDR3 is TGCGCCAGCAGCCGAGGGGGGGGGTTGGCCTCCTACGAGCAGTACTTC. Amino acids: CASSRGGGLASYEQYF.

The sample holds one count of this clonotype. V and J are TRBV5-1 and TRBJ1-6; D not certain. The ends were cut back, 2 bases at V and 8 bases at J, with 17 bases in the middle. In germline, CDR1 is SGHRS, CDR2 YFSETQ. This CDR3 comprises 16 residues. CDR3 sequence reads: CASSFEGSRRHSPLHF. CDR3 DNA: TGCGCCAGCAGCTTCGAAGGGTCACGCCGGCATTCACCCCTCCACTTT.

Of note for this clonotype: A read error may be the cause here, since a much bigger clone is one base away. The V call is TRBV7-9, the J call TRBJ1-1, with D possibly being TRBD1 (5 bases). The CDR3 runs to 14 residues. Germline values: CDR1 SEHNR, CDR2 FQNEAQ (reference sequence). Trimming cost V 6 bases and J 7 bases, with 18 bases left between them. The CDR3 bases are TGTGCCAGCAGTAAACAGGCCACCTCAATTGAAGCTTTCTTT. As protein: CASSKQATSIEAFF.